This is a list of T cell receptor beta chains from one sample in a study of neurological immune-mediated disorders. TCRdb re-derived calls from the 5' RACE reads in MiXCR, one entry per CDR3 protein. The repertoire holds 67,000 or so distinct CDR3 sequences, with roughly 13% as singletons. Sequenced material: PBMCs. The receptors were sampled from a female donor with HTLV-1-associated myelopathy (HAM/TSP). Each CDR3 is given with its conserved first and last residue. Fields, in order: J gene, clone size, D gene, V gene, CDR3 protein, CDR3 DNA. A D gene is named only where the DNA matches it firmly. Clone sizes are given selectively: once, few, many, or a class where the clone is expanded.

TRBJ1-1,many,-,TRBV25-1,CASSDVAGQYTEAFF,TGTGCCAGCAGTGATGTGGCGGGGCAGTACACTGAAGCTTTCTTT
TRBJ2-7,many,-,TRBV18,CASSPDGYEQYF,TGTGCCAGCTCACCAGATGGCTACGAGCAGTACTTC
TRBJ1-5,-,-,TRBV12-5,CASGLGGGPNQPQHF,TGTGCTAGTGGTTTGGGAGGGGGACCCAATCAGCCCCAGCATTTT
TRBJ1-2,many,-,TRBV5-1,CASSPGTRANYGYTF,TGCGCCAGCAGCCCAGGGACACGAGCTAACTATGGCTACACCTTC
TRBJ2-1,many,-,TRBV7-9,CATSSESLQFF,TGTGCCACCTCTAGCGAGAGTCTGCAGTTCTTC
TRBJ1-6,many,-,TRBV9,CASSAVGTGNSPLHF,TGTGCCAGCAGCGCGGTCGGGACGGGGAATTCACCCCTCCACTTT
TRBJ2-1,many,-,TRBV12-3/TRBV12-4,CASSWQGPREQFF,TGTGCCAGCAGTTGGCAGGGGCCACGTGAGCAGTTCTTC
TRBJ2-5,many,-,TRBV6-2/TRBV6-3,CASSYSKAQSGETQYF,TGTGCCAGCAGCTACTCTAAGGCTCAGAGTGGAGAGACCCAGTACTTC
TRBJ2-2,many,-,TRBV5-1,CASSPQSNLNTGELFF,TGCGCCAGCAGCCCACAGAGTAACCTGAACACCGGGGAGCTGTTTTTT
TRBJ2-3,-,-,TRBV7-2,CASSLAGGGGLSDTQYF,TGTGCCAGCAGCTTAGCGGGGGGTGGGGGCCTCTCCGATACGCAGTATTTT
TRBJ2-1,many,TRBD2,TRBV7-3,CASSVTGTSARDEQFF,TGTGCCAGCAGCGTAACCGGGACTAGCGCTCGGGATGAGCAGTTCTTC
TRBJ2-1,many,-,TRBV12-3/TRBV12-4,CASSHPPAKDSYNEQFF,TGTGCCAGCAGCCACCCTCCGGCCAAGGACTCCTACAATGAGCAGTTCTTC
TRBJ2-1,many,-,TRBV3-1,CASSQESAYYNEQFF,TGTGCCAGCAGCCAAGAATCTGCGTACTACAATGAGCAGTTCTTC
TRBJ2-6,many,-,TRBV29-1,CSVEMSSGANVLTF,TGCAGCGTTGAAATGAGCTCTGGGGCCAACGTCCTGACTTTC
TRBJ2-7,few,-,TRBV5-1,CASSSSQDAYEQYF,TGCGCCAGCAGCTCGAGCCAGGATGCCTACGAGCAGTACTTC
TRBJ2-2,many,-,TRBV3-1,CASSQDSFAGELFF,TGTGCCAGCAGCCAGGACAGCTTCGCCGGGGAGCTGTTTTTT
TRBJ1-5,many,TRBD1,TRBV27,CASSLLRETGGNQPQHF,TGTGCCAGCAGTTTATTAAGGGAGACAGGGGGGAATCAGCCCCAGCATTTT
TRBJ2-1,many,TRBD2,TRBV28,CASSFLAGSSYNEQFF,TGTGCCAGCAGTTTCCTAGCGGGCAGCTCCTACAATGAGCAGTTCTTC
TRBJ1-5,many,-,TRBV7-9,CASSSQGSRQPQHF,TGTGCCAGCAGCTCGCAGGGTAGTAGGCAGCCCCAGCATTTT
TRBJ2-5,many,TRBD2,TRBV20-1,CSAILAGGPETQYF,TGCAGTGCTATACTAGCGGGGGGGCCGGAGACCCAGTACTTC
TRBJ2-7,medium-sized,-,TRBV20-1,CSALTGTATYEQYF,TGCAGTGCGCTTACCGGGACTGCAACCTACGAGCAGTACTTC
TRBJ2-3,many,TRBD2,TRBV5-1,CASTAGGPPDTQYF,TGCGCCAGCACGGCGGGGGGCCCCCCCGATACGCAGTATTTT